This note documents a single T cell receptor (beta chain) sequence. The antigen remains unidentified. The data stem from a study of long-term antiretroviral therapy in people with HIV. Across the whole study: A decade or so separates the oldest specimens from the later 2015 immediate-ART recommendation. Whole-study findings and limits: The study found narrower CDR3 length ranges in HIV repertoires than in controls.

The CDR3 sequence is 14 residues long. V lost 4 bases and J 2 bases, leaving 9 bases between the germline ends. Germline-derived CDR1 and CDR2 are SGHRS and YFSETQ. A v3.0 immunoSEQ assay was performed at survey level. In sequencing, 40,000-50,000 T-cell genomes per sample were targeted. The assay was immunoSEQ multiplex PCR, and TCRdb's table has in-frame clones only and misses some. The sample has just over 35,000 clones, over 90% seen once. The chain has TRBV5-1 and TRBJ2-2, with D possibly TRBD2 on 6 matching bases. The sequences come from unsorted PBMCs, collected 4.1 years after starting antiretroviral therapy. The TCR originated in a woman in her fifties or sixties with HIV. CDR3: CASSAGLNTGELFF. The CDR3 DNA follows: TGCGCCAGCAGCGCGGGACTTAACACCGGGGAGCTGTTTTTT.